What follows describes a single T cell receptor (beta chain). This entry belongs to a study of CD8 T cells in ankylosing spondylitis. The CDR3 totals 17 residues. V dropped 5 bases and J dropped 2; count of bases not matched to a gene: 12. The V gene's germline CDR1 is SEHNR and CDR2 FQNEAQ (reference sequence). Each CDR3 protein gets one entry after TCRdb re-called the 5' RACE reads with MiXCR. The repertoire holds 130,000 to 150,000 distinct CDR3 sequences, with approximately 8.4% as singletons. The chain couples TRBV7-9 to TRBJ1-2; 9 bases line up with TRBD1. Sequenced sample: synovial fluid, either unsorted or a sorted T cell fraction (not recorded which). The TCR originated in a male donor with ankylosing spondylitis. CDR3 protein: CASSRSGTGLSNYGYTF. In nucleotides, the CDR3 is TGTGCCAGCAGCCGATCCGGGACAGGGCTTTCGAACTATGGCTACACCTTC.